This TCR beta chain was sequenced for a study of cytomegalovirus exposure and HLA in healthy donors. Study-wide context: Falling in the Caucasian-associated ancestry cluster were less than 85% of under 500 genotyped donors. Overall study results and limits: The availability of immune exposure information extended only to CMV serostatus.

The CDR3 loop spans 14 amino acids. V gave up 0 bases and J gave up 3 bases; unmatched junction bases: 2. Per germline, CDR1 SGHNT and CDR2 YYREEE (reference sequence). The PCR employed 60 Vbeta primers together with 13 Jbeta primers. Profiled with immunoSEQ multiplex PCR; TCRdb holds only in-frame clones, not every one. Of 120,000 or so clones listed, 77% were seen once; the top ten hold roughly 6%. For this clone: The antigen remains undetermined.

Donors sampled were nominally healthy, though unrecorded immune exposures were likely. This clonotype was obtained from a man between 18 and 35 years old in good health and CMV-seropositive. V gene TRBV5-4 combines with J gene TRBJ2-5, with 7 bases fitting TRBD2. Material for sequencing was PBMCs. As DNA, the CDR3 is TGTGCCAGCAGCTTGGCAGCGGGGAAAGAGACCCAGTACTTC. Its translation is CASSLAAGKETQYF.